The table lists the clone carrying this TCR beta chain with a few counts. What it binds is not known. The sample belongs to a study of cytomegalovirus exposure and HLA in healthy donors. Broader study findings: Prior analysis indicated that the majority of TCR beta V segments exhibited productivity approximately 87% or approximately 30% of the time. Some segments of the V type, notably TRBV6-2 and TRBV6-3, were excluded as indistinguishable. Specificity of three CMV-associated chains for CMV antigens was verified in vitro.

Germline CDR1 reads SGHTA; CDR2 reads FQGNSA. The CDR3 is 15 residues long. J gave up 4 bases and V 3 bases, and 6 bases lay outside the gene matches. The PCR was carried out with 60 Vbeta primers and 13 Jbeta primers. Here immunoSEQ multiplex PCR was the method, and the copy in TCRdb shows in-frame clones only, minus some. The data contain over 150,000 clones, roughly 87% of them singletons. The TCR sequence derives from a girl in the first two years of life in good health and CMV-seronegative. The rearrangement links TRBV7-2 to TRBJ1-2, with 9 bases fitting TRBD1. The specimen was PBMCs. Written as DNA, the CDR3 is TGTGCCAGCAGCTTGACCGGGACAGGGACCTATGGCTACACCTTC. Its translation is CASSLTGTGTYGYTF.